The present T cell receptor beta chain was sequenced within a study of cytomegalovirus exposure and HLA in healthy donors. Study-level results: A later analysis reported that several of the most significant clusters appeared to be linked to common viral pathogens, among them Epstein-Barr virus. In an earlier analysis, in 620 or so donors, most V segments appeared productive either ~90% or ~30% of the time.

This clone was counted once. The antigen remains undetermined. Primers: 60 Vbeta forward and 13 Jbeta reverse. Data came from immunoSEQ multiplex PCR; TCRdb stores just in-frame clones and leaves some out. Among 190,000 or so clones listed, 79% were seen once. The CDR3 runs to 16 residues. The germline V gene has CDR1 SNHLY and CDR2 FYNNEI. V dropped 3 bases and J dropped 1; count of bases not matched to a gene: 8. Nominally healthy donors provided the samples, though records likely missed some immune exposures. Sample: PBMCs. The chain joins TRBV2 to TRBJ2-5, with 7 bases lining up with TRBD1. The source is a male donor in good health and CMV-seropositive. CDR3 nucleotides: TGTGCCAGCAGTGAGTTTAAGGGGGCAGGCCAAGAGACCCAGTACTTC. Its translation is CASSEFKGAGQETQYF.